This T cell receptor beta chain was found in a study of shared clonotypes between healthy human individuals. Each subset's genomic DNA was shared equally among a number of immunoSEQ plates. This table comes from immunoSEQ multiplex PCR, and its TCRdb copy is limited to in-frame clones, with some not included. This table has 400,000 to 600,000 clones, roughly 85% appearing once. This CDR3 spans 13 amino acids. V dropped 5 bases and J dropped 10; count of bases not matched to a gene: 10. The germline gives CDR1 GTSNPN, CDR2 SVGIG (reference sequence). This clone was picked up one time. This rearrangement joins TRBV30 to TRBJ1-4, with 7 bases lining up with TRBD1. The TCR originated in a woman aged 40-49 years in good health. Some clones in this sample may be carry-over from other donors' samples. Sequencing input: PBMCs. The CDR3, as DNA: TGTGCCTGGGGAGGTCCACCAGGGGGAAAACTGTTTTTT. Its translation: CAWGGPPGGKLFF.